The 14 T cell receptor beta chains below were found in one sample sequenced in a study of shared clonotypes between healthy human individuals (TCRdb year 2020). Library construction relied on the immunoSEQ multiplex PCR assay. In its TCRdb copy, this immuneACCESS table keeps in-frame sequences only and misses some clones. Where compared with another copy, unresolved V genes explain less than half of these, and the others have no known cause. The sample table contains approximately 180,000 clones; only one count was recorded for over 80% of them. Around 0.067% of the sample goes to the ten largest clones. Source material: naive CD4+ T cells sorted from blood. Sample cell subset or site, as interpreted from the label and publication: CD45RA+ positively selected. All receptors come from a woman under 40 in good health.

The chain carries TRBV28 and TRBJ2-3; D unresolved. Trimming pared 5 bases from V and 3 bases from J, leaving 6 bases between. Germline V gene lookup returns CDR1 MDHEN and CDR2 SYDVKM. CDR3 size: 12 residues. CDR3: CASSDATDTQYF. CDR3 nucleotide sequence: TGTGCCAGCAGTGACGCGACAGATACGCAGTATTTT. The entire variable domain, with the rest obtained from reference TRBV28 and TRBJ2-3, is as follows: DVKVTQSSRYLVKRTGEKVFLECVQDMDHENMFWYRQDPGLGLRLIYFSYDVKMKEKGDIPEGYSVSREKKERFSLILESASTNQTSMYLCASSDATDTQYFGPGTRLTVL.

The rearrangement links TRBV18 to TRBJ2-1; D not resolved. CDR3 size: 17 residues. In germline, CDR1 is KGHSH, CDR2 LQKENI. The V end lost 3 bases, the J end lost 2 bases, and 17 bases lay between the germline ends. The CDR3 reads CASSPYRLADPYNEQFF. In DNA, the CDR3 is TGTGCCAGCTCACCTTACCGGTTGGCGGACCCCTACAATGAGCAGTTCTTC.

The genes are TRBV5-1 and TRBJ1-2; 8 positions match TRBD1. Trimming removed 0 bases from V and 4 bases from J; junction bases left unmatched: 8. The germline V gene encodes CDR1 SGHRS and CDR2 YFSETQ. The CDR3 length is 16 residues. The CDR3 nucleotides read TGCGCCAGCAGCTTGGTCGCAGGGGGCCTAGGCTATGGCTACACCTTC. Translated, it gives CASSLVAGGLGYGYTF.

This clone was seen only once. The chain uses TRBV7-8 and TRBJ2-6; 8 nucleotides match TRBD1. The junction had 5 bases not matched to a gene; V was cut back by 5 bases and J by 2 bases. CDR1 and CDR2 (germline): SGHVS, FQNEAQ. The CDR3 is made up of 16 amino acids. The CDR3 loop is CASSPRTGTGANVLTF. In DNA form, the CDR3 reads TGTGCCAGCAGCCCGAGGACAGGGACTGGGGCCAACGTCCTGACTTTC.

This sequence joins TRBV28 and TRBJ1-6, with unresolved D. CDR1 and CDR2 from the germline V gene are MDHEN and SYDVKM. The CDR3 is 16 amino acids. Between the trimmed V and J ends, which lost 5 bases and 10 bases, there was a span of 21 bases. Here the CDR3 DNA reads TGTGCCAGCAGTGCCGAATTCGGTACCTGGGAATCACCCCTCCACTTT. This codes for CASSAEFGTWESPLHF. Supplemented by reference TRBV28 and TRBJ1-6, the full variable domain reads DVKVTQSSRYLVKRTGEKVFLECVQDMDHENMFWYRQDPGLGLRLIYFSYDVKMKEKGDIPEGYSVSREKKERFSLILESASTNQTSMYLCASSAEFGTWESPLHFGNGTRLTVT.

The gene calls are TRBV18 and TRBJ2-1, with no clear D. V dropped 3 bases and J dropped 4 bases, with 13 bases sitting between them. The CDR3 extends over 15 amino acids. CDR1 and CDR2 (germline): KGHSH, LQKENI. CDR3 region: CASSPPSSEYNEQFF. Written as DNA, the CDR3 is TGTGCCAGCTCACCGCCCTCTTCAGAATACAATGAGCAGTTCTTC. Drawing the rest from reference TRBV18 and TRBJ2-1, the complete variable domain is NAGVMQNPRHLVRRRGQEARLRCSPMKGHSHVYWYRQLPEEGLKFMVYLQKENIIDESGMPKERFSAEFPKEGPSILRIQQVVRGDSAAYFCASSPPSSEYNEQFFGPGTRLTVL.

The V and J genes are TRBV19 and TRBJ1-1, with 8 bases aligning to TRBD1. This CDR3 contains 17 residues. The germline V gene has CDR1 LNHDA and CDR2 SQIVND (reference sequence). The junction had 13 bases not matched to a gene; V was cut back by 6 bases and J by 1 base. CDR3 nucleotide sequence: TGTGCCAGTAGCCCCGGACAGGGTTTTTTCTCGAACACTGAAGCTTTCTTT. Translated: CASSPGQGFFSNTEAFF.

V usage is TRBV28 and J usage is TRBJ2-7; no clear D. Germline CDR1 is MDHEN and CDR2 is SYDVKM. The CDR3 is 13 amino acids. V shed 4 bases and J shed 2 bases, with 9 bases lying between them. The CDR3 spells CASSSRLTYEQYF. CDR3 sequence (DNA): TGTGCCAGCAGTTCTAGGTTAACCTACGAGCAGTACTTC. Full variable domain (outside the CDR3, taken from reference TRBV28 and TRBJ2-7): DVKVTQSSRYLVKRTGEKVFLECVQDMDHENMFWYRQDPGLGLRLIYFSYDVKMKEKGDIPEGYSVSREKKERFSLILESASTNQTSMYLCASSSRLTYEQYFGPGTRLTVT.

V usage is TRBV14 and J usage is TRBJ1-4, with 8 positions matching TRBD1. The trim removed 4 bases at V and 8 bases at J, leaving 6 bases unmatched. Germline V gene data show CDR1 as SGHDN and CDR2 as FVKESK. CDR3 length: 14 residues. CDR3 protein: CASSRQGTGEKLFF. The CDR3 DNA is TGTGCCAGCAGCCGACAGGGGACGGGCGAAAAACTGTTTTTT.

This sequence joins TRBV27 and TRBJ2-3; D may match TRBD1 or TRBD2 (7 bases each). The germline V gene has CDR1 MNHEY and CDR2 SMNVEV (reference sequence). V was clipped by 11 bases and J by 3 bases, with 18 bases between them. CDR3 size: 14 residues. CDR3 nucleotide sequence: TGTGCCGCCAGGGGGGGGAGTAGAACAGATACGCAGTATTTT. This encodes CAARGGSRTDTQYF.

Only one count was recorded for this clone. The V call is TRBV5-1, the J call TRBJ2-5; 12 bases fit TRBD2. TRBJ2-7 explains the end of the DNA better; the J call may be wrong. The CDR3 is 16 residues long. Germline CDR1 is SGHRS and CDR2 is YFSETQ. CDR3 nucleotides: TGCGCCAGCAGCTACGGTGGACTAGCGGGATCCTACGAGCAGTACTTC. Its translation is CASSYGGLAGSYEQYF.

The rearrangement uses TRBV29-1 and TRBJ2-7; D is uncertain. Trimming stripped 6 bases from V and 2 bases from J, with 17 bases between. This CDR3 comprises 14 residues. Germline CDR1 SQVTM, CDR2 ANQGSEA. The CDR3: CSVYRPDAPYEQYF. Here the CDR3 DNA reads TGCAGCGTCTACCGACCCGATGCACCCTACGAGCAGTACTTC.

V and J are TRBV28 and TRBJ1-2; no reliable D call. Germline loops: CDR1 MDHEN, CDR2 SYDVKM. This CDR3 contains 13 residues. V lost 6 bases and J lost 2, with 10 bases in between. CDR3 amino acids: CASRNTVNYGYTF. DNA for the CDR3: TGTGCCAGCAGGAACACGGTGAACTATGGCTACACCTTC.

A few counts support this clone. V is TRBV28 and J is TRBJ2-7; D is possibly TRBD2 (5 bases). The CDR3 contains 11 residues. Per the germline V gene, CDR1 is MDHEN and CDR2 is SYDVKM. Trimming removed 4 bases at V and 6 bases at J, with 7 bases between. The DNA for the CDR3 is TGTGCCAGCAGTTCCGGGGTCGAGCAGTACTTC. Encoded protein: CASSSGVEQYF.